These 32 T cell receptor beta chains originate from one sample sequenced in a study of blood T cell repertoires in COVID-19. Sequencing used immunoSEQ multiplex PCR; TCRdb keeps in-frame clones, though not all of them. Of 170,000 or so clones in the sample, 70% to 90% were seen once. Source material: PBMCs or T cells enriched from blood (not recorded which). The origin of the receptors is a woman in her fifties or sixties who had recovered from COVID-19.

The chain combines TRBV19 with TRBJ1-1; 7 bases are shared with TRBD1. CDR3 length: 14 residues. Losses at the gene ends were 5 bases for V and 2 bases for J; bases not matched to a gene: 5. Germline-derived CDR1 and CDR2 are LNHDA and SQIVND (reference sequence). CDR3: CASSPQGGNTEAFF. The CDR3 DNA sequence: TGTGCCAGTAGTCCCCAGGGGGGAAACACTGAAGCTTTCTTT.

The rearrangement uses TRBV7-2 and TRBJ1-2; D is uncertain. V lost 5 bases and J lost 7, with 8 bases in between. The CDR3 is 11 residues long. Per the germline V gene, CDR1 is SGHTA and CDR2 is FQGNSA. This CDR3 reads CASSPSVGYTF. The CDR3 nucleotides are TGTGCCAGCAGCCCCAGTGTTGGCTACACCTTC.

The J gene is TRBJ1-5, the V gene TRBV6-5, with TRBD1 matching 10 bases. The CDR3 is 15 amino acids. CDR1 is MNHEY and CDR2 is SVGAGI in the germline V gene. The trim removed 7 bases at V and 7 bases at J, leaving 10 bases unmatched. The CDR3: CASIPRGQGGQPQHF. The DNA of the CDR3 is TGTGCCAGCATTCCAAGAGGACAGGGGGGACAGCCCCAGCATTTT.

V gene TRBV2 combines with J gene TRBJ2-7; a possible D gene is TRBD1 (5 bases). This CDR3 comprises 14 residues. In germline, CDR1 is SNHLY, CDR2 FYNNEI. V was trimmed by 11 bases and J by 2 bases, leaving 19 bases between them. CDR3 DNA: TGTGCCTCCGAAAGAGACAGAGTAACCTACGAGCAGTACTTC. It codes for CASERDRVTYEQYF.

This sequence joins TRBV19 and TRBJ1-5; perhaps TRBD1 as D (5 bases). The CDR3 totals 15 residues. V lost 4 bases to trimming and J lost 0 bases, with 10 bases between them. Germline V gene sequence: CDR1 LNHDA, CDR2 SQIVND (reference sequence). CDR3 coding DNA: TGTGCCAGTAGTAGTCAGGACACTAGCAATCAGCCCCAGCATTTT. Translated, it gives CASSSQDTSNQPQHF.

This rearrangement joins TRBV11-3 to TRBJ2-3, with 9 bases that match TRBD1. Germline CDR1 reads SGHNT; CDR2 reads YENEEA. Germline trimming cut 8 bases from V and 6 bases from J; bases unmatched to any gene: 15. The CDR3 loop spans 16 amino acids. CDR3 nucleotides: TGTGCCAGCTCCTCCTCCGGGACAGGGAGGGGGGATACGCAGTATTTT. This sequence encodes CASSSSGTGRGDTQYF.

The J gene is TRBJ1-6, the V gene TRBV7-2; 7 nucleotides agree with TRBD1. J was trimmed by 7 bases and V by 5 bases; bases with no gene match: 17. Germline CDR1 is SGHTA and CDR2 is FQGNSA. CDR3 length equals 18 residues. The CDR3 region has the DNA TGTGCCAGCAGCATTAACCCGGGACAGTGGGGTTTGAATTCACCCCTCCACTTT. As protein: CASSINPGQWGLNSPLHF.

Worth noting for this clone: A junction boundary mismatches the germline segment, possibly from a read error. Additional DNA sequences in this sample encode the identical CDR3. The J gene is TRBJ1-2, the V gene TRBV7-2, with a weak D call TRBD1 (5 bases). CDR1 and CDR2 from the germline V gene are SGHTA and FQGNSA. CDR3 length: 17 residues. The CDR3 spells CASSLSRTKNVGYGYTF. CDR3 in DNA: TGCGCCAGCAGCTTATCACGGACAAAAAATGTCGGCTATGGCTACACCTTC.

This chain connects TRBV7-8 to TRBJ2-3, with 9 bases lining up with TRBD1. The CDR3 is made up of 14 amino acids. Germline lookup yields CDR1 SGHVS and CDR2 FQNEAQ. The trim removed 3 bases at V and 4 bases at J, leaving 2 bases unmatched. The CDR3 loop is CASSFRQGADTQYF. The CDR3 DNA follows: TGTGCCAGCAGCTTTAGACAGGGGGCAGATACGCAGTATTTT.

The J gene is TRBJ2-5, the V gene TRBV4-3; D unclear. This CDR3 comprises 15 residues. Germline V gene sequence: CDR1 LGHNA, CDR2 YSLEER. Trimming pared 0 bases from V and 4 bases from J, leaving 12 bases between. The CDR3 sequence is CASSQDVGPRETQYF. CDR3 sequence (DNA): TGCGCCAGCAGCCAAGATGTTGGTCCCAGAGAGACCCAGTACTTC.

The CDR3 nucleotides read TGTGCCAGCAGCCCCCTAGCGGGGGGGCCAAGTGAGCAGTTCTTC. This codes for CASSPLAGGPSEQFF. This chain connects TRBV7-9 to TRBJ2-1; 12 nucleotides match TRBD2. J gave up 9 bases and V 5 bases, and 8 bases lay outside the gene matches. CDR1 SEHNR and CDR2 FQNEAQ come from the germline V gene (reference sequence). CDR3 length equals 15 residues.

The chain combines TRBV12-3 or TRBV12-4 with TRBJ2-3, with D hard to call. V lost 3 bases and J lost 6, with 7 bases in between. This CDR3 region has 12 residues. Written as DNA, the CDR3 is TGTGCCAGCAGTTTTGTCGGGGATACGCAGTATTTT. Protein sequence: CASSFVGDTQYF.

This clone showed up just a few times. The chain employs TRBV28 and TRBJ2-7; perhaps TRBD1 as D (5 bases). The V gene lost 7 bases and the J gene lost 2 bases, with 15 bases spanning the gap. The CDR3 is 14 amino acids. Germline V lookup: CDR1 MDHEN, CDR2 SYDVKM. Here the CDR3 reads CASTTTVPTYEQYF. CDR3 nucleotides: TGTGCCAGCACAACGACAGTACCGACCTACGAGCAGTACTTC.

The genes are TRBV5-6 and TRBJ1-2, with 8 bases matching TRBD1. CDR3 size: 14 residues. CDR1 is SGHDT and CDR2 is YYEEEE in the germline V gene. The CDR3: CADLDRVSNYGYTF. The CDR3 DNA reads TGTGCGGACTTGGACAGGGTCTCTAACTATGGCTACACCTTC.

The chain carries TRBV5-6 and TRBJ2-5; 8 positions match TRBD2. Germline V gene data show CDR1 as SGHDT and CDR2 as YYEEEE. Trimming removed 5 bases from V and 2 bases from J; junction bases left unmatched: 5. The CDR3 has 14 residues. The CDR3 spells CASRFIAGQETQYF. CDR3 coding DNA: TGTGCCAGCAGATTCATAGCGGGGCAAGAGACCCAGTACTTC.

The J gene is TRBJ1-1, the V gene TRBV5-6; TRBD1 aligns across 9 bases. This CDR3 spans 17 amino acids. CDR1 and CDR2 from the germline V gene are SGHDT and YYEEEE. V lost 4 bases and J lost 1; bases outside the gene matches: 11. Written as DNA, the CDR3 is TGTGCCAGCAGCACCGGGACAGGGTCTAGGAGGAACACTGAAGCTTTCTTT. Translating it yields CASSTGTGSRRNTEAFF.

The chain couples TRBV7-9 to TRBJ2-1; 11 bases match TRBD2. The V and J ends lost 10 bases and 6 bases, in that order; junction bases with no gene match: 8. This CDR3 has 14 amino acids. CDR1 and CDR2 from the germline V gene are SEHNR and FQNEAQ (reference sequence). CDR3 nucleotide sequence: TGTGCCATCTATAGCGGGGGGGCCAGCAATGAGCAGTTCTTC. Translating gives CAIYSGGASNEQFF.

The rearrangement links TRBV10-3 to TRBJ2-7; 10 nucleotides match TRBD2. Germline V gene sequence: CDR1 ENHRY, CDR2 SYGVKD. With V trimmed by 7 bases and J by 4 bases, 4 bases remained unmatched. The CDR3 runs 13 residues. The chain's CDR3 is CAITGTSAYEQYF. The CDR3 DNA reads as TGTGCCATCACCGGGACTAGCGCGTACGAGCAGTACTTC.

CDR3 sequence reads: CASSDSGAHGANYGYTF. Written as DNA, the CDR3 is TGTGCCAGCAGTGATAGTGGAGCCCACGGGGCTAACTATGGCTACACCTTC. The chain is built from TRBV2 and TRBJ1-2; D is unresolved. Germline CDR1 is SNHLY and CDR2 is FYNNEI. This CDR3 has 17 amino acids. V dropped 3 bases and J dropped 0 bases, with 17 bases sitting between them.

This CDR3 is CASSRGGATDTQYF. The CDR3 DNA is TGTGCCAGCAGCAGGGGGGGGGCCACAGATACGCAGTATTTT. The chain employs TRBV11-2 and TRBJ2-3, with D maybe TRBD2 (7 bases). Germline CDR1 is SGHAT and CDR2 is FQNNGV. V lost 5 bases to trimming and J lost 2 bases, with 11 bases between them. The CDR3 runs to 14 residues.

The chain employs TRBV7-3 and TRBJ2-1; 7 nucleotides match TRBD1. With V trimmed by 2 bases and J by 0 bases, 1 base remained unmatched. Germline V CDR1 and CDR2: SGHTA, FQGTGA. CDR3 length: 15 residues. CDR3 in amino acids: CASSLGDSSYNEQFF. Here the CDR3 DNA reads TGTGCCAGCAGCTTAGGGGACAGCTCCTACAATGAGCAGTTCTTC.

The chain has TRBV18 and TRBJ1-4, with unresolved D. The CDR3 consists of 13 residues. V lost 4 bases, J lost 7 bases, and 10 bases lay in between. In germline, CDR1 is KGHSH, CDR2 LQKENI. The CDR3 DNA follows: TGTGCCAGCTCACAGGAGCGGGGTGAAAAACTGTTTTTT. Protein sequence: CASSQERGEKLFF.

J is TRBJ1-2 and V is TRBV20-1; D is uncertain. The germline CDR1 and CDR2 sequences are DFQATT and SNEGSKA (reference sequence). V was shortened by 3 bases and J by 8 bases, with 19 bases between the two germline ends. CDR3 length: 14 residues. For the CDR3, the DNA is TGCAGTGCTAGTGTCGGGTCGCCCGCGCTAGGCTACACCTTC. This gives the protein CSASVGSPALGYTF.

V gene TRBV7-2 combines with J gene TRBJ1-2; unclear D gene. CDR3 length equals 16 residues. Trimming pared 5 bases from V and 7 bases from J, leaving 23 bases between. Germline V gene data show CDR1 as SGHTA and CDR2 as FQGNSA. The DNA for the CDR3 is TGTGCCAGCAGCCGCGGGGTGGCAGGCGCGGACTTTGGCTACACCTTC. This encodes CASSRGVAGADFGYTF. Filled out from reference TRBV7-2 and TRBJ1-2, the complete variable domain reads GAGVSQSPSNKVTEKGKDVELRCDPISGHTALYWYRQSLGQGLEFLIYFQGNSAPDKSGLPSDRFSAERTGGSVSTLTIQRTQQEDSAVYLCASSRGVAGADFGYTFGSGTRLTVV.

This chain uses TRBV10-2 with TRBJ1-5; the match to TRBD1 covers 9 bases. Per germline, CDR1 WSHSY and CDR2 SAAADI. V was clipped by 4 bases and J by 4 bases; unmatched bases: 11. The CDR3 is made up of 17 amino acids. CDR3 DNA: TGCGCCAGCAGTGTTTCCCCCGGGACAGGGACAAATCAGCCCCAGCATTTT. Its translation: CASSVSPGTGTNQPQHF.

V and J are TRBV3-1 (or the pseudogene TRBV3-2) and TRBJ2-3; 11 bases align to TRBD2. V trimming: 3 bases; J trimming: 8 bases; junction bases outside the gene matches: 13. The CDR3 is 17 residues long. Germline V gives CDR1 LGHDT, CDR2 YNNKEL (reference sequence). DNA of the CDR3: TGTGCCAGCAGCCAGGCTGGACTAGCGGGCGTCCACGGTACGCAGTATTTT. This encodes CASSQAGLAGVHGTQYF.

Of note for this clone: Other nucleotide sequences in the sample specify the same CDR3. The J gene is TRBJ1-1, the V gene TRBV18, with 8 positions matching TRBD1. The CDR3 consists of 14 residues. Trimming removed 3 bases from V and 0 bases from J; junction bases left unmatched: 0. Germline V gene sequence: CDR1 KGHSH, CDR2 LQKENI. The chain's CDR3 is CASSPDRVNTEAFF. CDR3 sequence (DNA): TGTGCCAGCTCACCGGACAGGGTGAACACTGAAGCTTTCTTT.

V and J are TRBV27 and TRBJ2-7; 8 nucleotides align to TRBD1. V gave up 4 bases and J gave up 1 base; unmatched junction bases: 3. This CDR3 is built from 14 residues. The germline gives CDR1 MNHEY, CDR2 SMNVEV (reference sequence). CDR3 sequence reads: CASSSRTGSYEQYF. CDR3 sequence (DNA): TGTGCCAGCAGTTCCCGGACAGGGTCCTACGAGCAGTACTTC.

The J gene is TRBJ2-5, the V gene TRBV6-2 or TRBV6-3, with D possibly matching TRBD2 (7 bases). The V gene lost 6 bases and the J gene lost 5 bases, with 13 bases spanning the gap. Germline values: CDR1 MNHEY, CDR2 SVGEGT. The CDR3 length is 13 residues. The CDR3 spells CASSDGGRETQYF. In DNA, the CDR3 is TGTGCCAGCAGCGACGGGGGGCGGGAGACCCAGTACTTC.

V is TRBV2 and J is TRBJ2-7; no reliable D call. CDR1 and CDR2 from the germline V gene are SNHLY and FYNNEI. This CDR3 comprises 13 residues. Deletions cut 5 bases from V and 3 bases from J, with 11 bases between. The CDR3: CASSRGLSYEQYF. CDR3 nucleotides: TGTGCCAGCAGTCGAGGTCTAAGCTACGAGCAGTACTTC. Looking up the rest from reference TRBV2 and TRBJ2-7 gives the full variable domain: EPEVTQTPSHQVTQMGQEVILRCVPISNHLYFYWYRQILGQKVEFLVSFYNNEISEKSEIFDDQFSVERPDGSNFTLKIRSTKLEDSAMYFCASSRGLSYEQYFGPGTRLTVT.

The chain couples TRBV9 to TRBJ1-1; the match to TRBD1 covers 11 bases. V gave up 4 bases and J gave up 10 bases; unmatched junction bases: 6. The germline gives CDR1 SGDLS, CDR2 YYNGEE. This CDR3 contains 13 residues. In DNA, the CDR3 is TGTGCCAGCAGCATTGGACAGGGGGCAGGAGCTTTCTTT. Amino acid sequence: CASSIGQGAGAFF.

This clone was observed a few times. The genes are TRBV7-8 and TRBJ1-3; 9 bases match TRBD1. CDR3 length equals 18 residues. Germline values: CDR1 SGHVS, CDR2 FQNEAQ. With 4 bases clipped from V and 4 bases from J, the junction kept 14 bases outside the gene matches. CDR3 nucleotide sequence: TGTGCCAGCAGCTCCGTCTCTGGGGGCGGGACAGGGGGAAACACCATATATTTT. Encoded protein: CASSSVSGGGTGGNTIYF.